The clone carrying this T cell receptor (beta chain) was found a few times. The data derive from a study of T-cell memory formation after mild COVID-19. Study-wide context: The study found TCR clusters largely donor specific.

Trimming removed 3 bases from V and 6 bases from J, with 6 bases in between. The length of the CDR3 is 13 residues. Germline CDR1 reads MGHDK; CDR2 reads SYGVNS. TCRdb passed the 5' RACE reads through MiXCR, listing each CDR3 protein once. In the table there are roughly 250,000 distinct CDR3 sequences, about a sixth of which are singletons. The rearrangement joins TRBV25-1 to TRBJ1-6; no clear D gene. The TCR was taken from a man younger than 35 who had mild COVID-19 (a few samples of this study predate the infection). Cell type and time point are not known. The sequencing input was PBMCs or a T cell subset sorted from them (not recorded which). The chain's CDR3 is CASSDLSNSPLHF. The CDR3 nucleotides are TGTGCCAGCAGTGACCTCAGTAATTCACCCCTCCACTTT.